This TCR beta chain derives from a study of T cell responses to AZD1222 COVID-19 vaccine (dated by TCRdb to the early 2020s). Regarding the research as a whole: AZD1222 recipients given second doses at about 4 weeks or at about 12 weeks were pooled, since spike-specific TCR depth and breadth were not found to differ between the two schedules. A total of 230 to 250 trial participants underwent TCR sequencing, of whom about 200 received two doses of AZD1222 and approximately 25 received two doses of the MenACWY control vaccine. Enrollment into the trials was organized by age into subgroups of 18-55, 56-69 and 70-plus years, and those subgroups contained roughly 150, 30 and 60 TCR-sequenced participants, respectively. The study at large found these results: No day 14 peak-response samples were available, so repertoires were characterized only after the peak T cell response. Most participants were white British and females outnumbered males, and the authors suggested that clonal diversity may have been underestimated. Conclusions about previously exposed vaccinees are limited because only 5 or 6 AZD1222 recipients were SARS-CoV-2 seropositive at baseline. After two AZD1222 doses, both the breadth and the depth of spike-specific TCRs were significantly higher than at day 0 and than in MenACWY recipients. The 56-69-year group was small, and its depth increase did not reach significance, likely because of low power. The whole spike protein was spanned by vaccine-associated CD4 TCRs, and dominant responses were seen in regions 160-218 and 743-854. Reportedly, almost half of the unique spike-specific TCRs recognized epitopes lying outside the regions that are mutated in the B.1.351 and B.1.1.7 variants.

This clone was counted a few times. Its antigen specificity is not known. No clone much larger than this one lies a single base away; base qualities are absent. Per the germline V gene, LGHNA is the CDR1 and YSLEER is the CDR2. V and J are truncated by 0 bases and 5 bases respectively, leaving an intervening sequence of 14 bases. There are 17 amino acids in the CDR3, from cysteine to phenylalanine inclusive. Solely the CDR3 DNA is kept, with 51 bases framed from the first base. The CDR3 regions of human TCRbeta chains were analyzed by immunosequencing. The published analysis was carried out like this. Repertoire TCRs were checked for matches against a reference library of SARS-CoV-2-specific TCRs that had been generated using the MIRA antigen-specificity platform. Breadth meant the fraction of unique TCRs that were SARS-CoV-2-associated, whereas depth meant the fraction of total T cells that were SARS-CoV-2-associated. Each spike-specific TCR was assigned to its reactive spike region and to a CD4 or CD8 class using the MIRA data. Log10-transformed breadth and depth values were compared by one-way ANOVA with Sidak's multiple comparisons tests. TCRdb retrieved this table from immuneACCESS and kept in-frame rearrangements only. Not all clones are present; in checked studies, unresolved V genes account for under half, and no reason is known for the remainder. V and J calls and clone size come straight from that table; D and trimming were deduced from the DNA. Here the sample has 100,000 to 150,000 clones; about 85% occur a single time. Around 6% of the sample goes to the ten largest clones.

In the paper's terms, the time point label means: baseline before first vaccination. Vaccinee samples were obtained from the UK trials COV001 and COV002, which included a single-blind randomized controlled phase 2/3 trial of AZD1222 (ChAdOx1 nCoV-19) in healthy adults. For TCRbeta chain sequencing, PBMC samples from trial participants were taken at day 0 and at day 28 after the second dose. This sequence uses TRBV4-3 and TRBJ1-6, with the D gene uncertain. The input for sequencing was peripheral blood, taken on day 0 of AZD1222 vaccination. The sequence was collected from an adult in good health. Here is the DNA: TGCGCCAGCAGCCAAGATCGCAAGGCGTCGAATAATTCACCCCTCCACTTT. Its translation is CASSQDRKASNNSPLHF.